This TCR beta chain was observed in a study of blood T cells in healthy people across ages. Primed by a sample-barcoded 5' primer and a J-beta primer mix, a second PCR proceeded for 7 to 11 cycles. TCRdb analysed the 5' RACE reads with MiXCR anew, one entry per CDR3 protein. The data contain fewer than 650,000 distinct CDR3 sequences, approximately 26% of them seen just once; the ten biggest clones take up approximately 3.5%. CDR3 length equals 16 residues. These records were also assigned to another study, of T cells of mothers and their children.

The chain is built from TRBV12-3 or TRBV12-4 and TRBJ2-5, with D possibly TRBD2 on 6 matching bases. The J call may be wrong; the DNA end is better matched by TRBJ2-1. The TCR comes from a boy between 2 and 10 years old in good health. Sequencing was carried out using blood. Here the CDR3 reads CASRPRDGGAYNEQFF. In nucleotides, the CDR3 is TGTGCCAGCAGGCCCAGGGACGGAGGGGCCTACAATGAGCAGTTCTTC.